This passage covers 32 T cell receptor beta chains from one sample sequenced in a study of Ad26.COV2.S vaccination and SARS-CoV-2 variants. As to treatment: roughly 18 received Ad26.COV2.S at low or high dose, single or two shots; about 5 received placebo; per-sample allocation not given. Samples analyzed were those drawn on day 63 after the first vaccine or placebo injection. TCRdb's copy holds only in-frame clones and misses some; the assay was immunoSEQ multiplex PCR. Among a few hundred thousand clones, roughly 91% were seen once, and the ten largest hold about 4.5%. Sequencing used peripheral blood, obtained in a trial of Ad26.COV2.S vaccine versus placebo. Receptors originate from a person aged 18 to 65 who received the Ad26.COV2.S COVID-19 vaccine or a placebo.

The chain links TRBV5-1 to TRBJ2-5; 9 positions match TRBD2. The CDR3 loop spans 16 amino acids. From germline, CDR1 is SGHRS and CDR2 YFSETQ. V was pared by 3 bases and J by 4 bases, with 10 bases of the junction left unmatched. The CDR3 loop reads CASSSELAGEGETQYF. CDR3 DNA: TGCGCCAGCAGCTCGGAATTAGCGGGAGAGGGAGAGACCCAGTACTTC.

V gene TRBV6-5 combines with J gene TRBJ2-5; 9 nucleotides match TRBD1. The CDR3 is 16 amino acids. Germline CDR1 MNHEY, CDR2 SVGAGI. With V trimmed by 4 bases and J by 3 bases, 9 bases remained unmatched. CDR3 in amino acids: CASSSALRTGEETQYF. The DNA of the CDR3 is TGTGCCAGCAGTTCCGCACTCAGGACAGGGGAAGAGACCCAGTACTTC.

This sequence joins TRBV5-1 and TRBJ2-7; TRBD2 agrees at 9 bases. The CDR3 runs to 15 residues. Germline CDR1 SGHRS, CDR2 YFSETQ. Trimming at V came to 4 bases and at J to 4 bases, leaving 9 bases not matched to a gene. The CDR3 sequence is CASSIRSGSTYEQYF. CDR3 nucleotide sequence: TGCGCCAGCAGCATTCGTAGCGGGAGCACGTACGAGCAGTACTTC.

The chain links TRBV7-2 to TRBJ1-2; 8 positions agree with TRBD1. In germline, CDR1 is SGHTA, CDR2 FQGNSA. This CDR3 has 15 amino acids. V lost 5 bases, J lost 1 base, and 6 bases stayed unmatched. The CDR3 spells CASSPRTGSNYGYTF. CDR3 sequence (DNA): TGTGCCAGCAGCCCCCGGACAGGGAGTAACTATGGCTACACCTTC. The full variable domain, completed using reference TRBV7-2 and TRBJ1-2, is GAGVSQSPSNKVTEKGKDVELRCDPISGHTALYWYRQSLGQGLEFLIYFQGNSAPDKSGLPSDRFSAERTGGSVSTLTIQRTQQEDSAVYLCASSPRTGSNYGYTFGSGTRLTVV.

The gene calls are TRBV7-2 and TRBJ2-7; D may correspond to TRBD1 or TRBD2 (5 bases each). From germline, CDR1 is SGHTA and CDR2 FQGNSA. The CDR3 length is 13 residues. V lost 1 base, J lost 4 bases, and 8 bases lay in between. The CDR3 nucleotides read TGTGCCAGCAGCTTAGGGGGGATATACGAGCAGTACTTC. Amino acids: CASSLGGIYEQYF.

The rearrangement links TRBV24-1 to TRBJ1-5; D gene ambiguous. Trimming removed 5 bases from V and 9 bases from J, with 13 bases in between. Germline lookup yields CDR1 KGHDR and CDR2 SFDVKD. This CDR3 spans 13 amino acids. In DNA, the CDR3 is TGTGCCACCAGTGTGGGGAGTCTAGCGCCCCAGCATTTT. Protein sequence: CATSVGSLAPQHF.

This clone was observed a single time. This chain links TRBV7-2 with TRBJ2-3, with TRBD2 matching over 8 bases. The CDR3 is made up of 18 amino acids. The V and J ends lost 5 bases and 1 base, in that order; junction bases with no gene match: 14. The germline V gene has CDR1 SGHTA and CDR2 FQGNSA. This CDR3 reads CASSPGTRNPRRTDTQYF. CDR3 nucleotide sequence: TGTGCCAGCAGCCCGGGGACTAGAAATCCCCGACGCACAGATACGCAGTATTTT. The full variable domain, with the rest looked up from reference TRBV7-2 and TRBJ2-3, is GAGVSQSPSNKVTEKGKDVELRCDPISGHTALYWYRQSLGQGLEFLIYFQGNSAPDKSGLPSDRFSAERTGGSVSTLTIQRTQQEDSAVYLCASSPGTRNPRRTDTQYFGPGTRLTVL.

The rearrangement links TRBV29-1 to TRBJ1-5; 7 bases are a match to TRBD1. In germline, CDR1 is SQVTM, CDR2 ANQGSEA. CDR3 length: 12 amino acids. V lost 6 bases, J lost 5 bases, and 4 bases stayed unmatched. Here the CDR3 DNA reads TGCAGCGTAGCAGACAGGGATCAGCCCCAGCATTTT. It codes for CSVADRDQPQHF.

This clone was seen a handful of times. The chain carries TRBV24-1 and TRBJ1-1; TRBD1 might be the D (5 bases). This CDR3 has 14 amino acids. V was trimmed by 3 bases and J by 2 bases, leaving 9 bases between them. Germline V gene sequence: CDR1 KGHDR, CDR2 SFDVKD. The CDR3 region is CATSDNQGNTEAFF. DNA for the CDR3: TGTGCCACCAGTGATAATCAGGGAAACACTGAAGCTTTCTTT.

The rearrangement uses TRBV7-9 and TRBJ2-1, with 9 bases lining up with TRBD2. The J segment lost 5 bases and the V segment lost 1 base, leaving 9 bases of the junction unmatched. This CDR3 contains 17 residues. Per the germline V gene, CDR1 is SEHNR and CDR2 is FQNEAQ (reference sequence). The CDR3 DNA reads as TGTGCCAGCAGCTTAGTTCCGGGACTAGCAATTGACAATGAGCAGTTCTTC. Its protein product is CASSLVPGLAIDNEQFF.

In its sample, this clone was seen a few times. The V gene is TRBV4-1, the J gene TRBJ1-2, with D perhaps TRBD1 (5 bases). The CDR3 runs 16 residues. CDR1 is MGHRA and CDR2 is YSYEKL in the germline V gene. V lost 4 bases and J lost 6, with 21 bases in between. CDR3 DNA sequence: TGCGCCAGCAGCCCCACTGGTGGTCGGGGAGGGGATGGCTACACCTTC. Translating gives CASSPTGGRGGDGYTF.

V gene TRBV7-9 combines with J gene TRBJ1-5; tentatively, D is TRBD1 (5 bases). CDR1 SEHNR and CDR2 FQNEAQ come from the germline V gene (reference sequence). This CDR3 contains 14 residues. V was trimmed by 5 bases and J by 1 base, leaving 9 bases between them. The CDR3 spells CASSPGGSNQPQHF. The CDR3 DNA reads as TGTGCCAGCAGCCCGGGGGGGAGCAATCAGCCCCAGCATTTT.

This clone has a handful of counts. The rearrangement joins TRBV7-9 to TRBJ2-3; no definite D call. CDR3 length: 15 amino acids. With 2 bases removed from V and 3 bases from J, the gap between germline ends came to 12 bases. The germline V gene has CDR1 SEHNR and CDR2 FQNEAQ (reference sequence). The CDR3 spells CASSLSTGLTDTQYF. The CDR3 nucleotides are TGTGCCAGCAGCTTAAGCACTGGTCTAACAGATACGCAGTATTTT.

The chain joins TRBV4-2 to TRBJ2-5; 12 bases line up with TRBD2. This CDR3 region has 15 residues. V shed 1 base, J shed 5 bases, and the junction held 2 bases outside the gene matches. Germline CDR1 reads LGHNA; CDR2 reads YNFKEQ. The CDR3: CASSQGLAGVETQYF. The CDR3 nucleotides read TGTGCCAGCAGCCAAGGACTAGCGGGAGTGGAGACCCAGTACTTC.

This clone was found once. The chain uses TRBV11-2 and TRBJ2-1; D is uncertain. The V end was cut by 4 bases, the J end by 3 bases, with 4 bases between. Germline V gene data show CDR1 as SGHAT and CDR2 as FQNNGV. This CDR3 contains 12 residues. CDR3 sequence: CASSSDYNEQFF. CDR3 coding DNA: TGTGCCAGCAGCTCGGACTACAATGAGCAGTTCTTC.

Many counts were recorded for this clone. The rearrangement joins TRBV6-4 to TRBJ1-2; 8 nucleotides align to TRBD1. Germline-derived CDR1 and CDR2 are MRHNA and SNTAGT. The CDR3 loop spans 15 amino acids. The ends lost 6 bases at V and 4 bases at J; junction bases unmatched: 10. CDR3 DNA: TGTGCCAGCAGAGCAGTCCCAGGGGGCCCCTATGGCTACACCTTC. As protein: CASRAVPGGPYGYTF.

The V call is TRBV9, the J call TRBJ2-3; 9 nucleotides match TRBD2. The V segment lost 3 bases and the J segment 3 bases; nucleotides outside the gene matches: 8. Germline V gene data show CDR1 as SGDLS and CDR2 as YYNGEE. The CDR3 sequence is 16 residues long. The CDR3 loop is CASSGSGSDGTDTQYF. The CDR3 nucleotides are TGTGCCAGCAGCGGTAGCGGGAGCGACGGGACAGATACGCAGTATTTT.

The CDR3 bases are TGCAGCGCCCTGTGGTCCTACAATGAGCAGTTCTTC. Amino acid sequence: CSALWSYNEQFF. The V gene is TRBV29-1, the J gene TRBJ2-1; D unresolved. Trimming stripped 7 bases from V and 1 base from J, with 8 bases between. The germline CDR1 and CDR2 sequences are SQVTM and ANQGSEA. The CDR3 sequence is 12 residues long.

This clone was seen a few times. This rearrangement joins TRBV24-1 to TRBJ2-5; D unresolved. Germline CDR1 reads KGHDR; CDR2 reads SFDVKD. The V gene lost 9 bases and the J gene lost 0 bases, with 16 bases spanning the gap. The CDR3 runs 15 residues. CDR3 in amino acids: CATATVTQYQETQYF. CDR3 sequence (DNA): TGTGCCACCGCCACGGTCACTCAGTACCAAGAGACCCAGTACTTC.

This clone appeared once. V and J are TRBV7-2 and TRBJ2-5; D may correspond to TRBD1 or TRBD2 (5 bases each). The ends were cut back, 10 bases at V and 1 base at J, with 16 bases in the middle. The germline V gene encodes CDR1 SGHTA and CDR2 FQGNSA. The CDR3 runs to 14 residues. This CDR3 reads CATSGGGSQETQYF. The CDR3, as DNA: TGTGCCACCTCGGGTGGGGGTTCCCAAGAGACCCAGTACTTC.

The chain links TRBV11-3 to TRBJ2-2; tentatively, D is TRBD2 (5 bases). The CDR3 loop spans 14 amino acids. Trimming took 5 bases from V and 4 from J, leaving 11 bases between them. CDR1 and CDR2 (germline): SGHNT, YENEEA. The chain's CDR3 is CASSRGVVTGELFF. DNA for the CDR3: TGTGCCAGCAGCCGGGGTGTAGTCACCGGGGAGCTGTTTTTT.

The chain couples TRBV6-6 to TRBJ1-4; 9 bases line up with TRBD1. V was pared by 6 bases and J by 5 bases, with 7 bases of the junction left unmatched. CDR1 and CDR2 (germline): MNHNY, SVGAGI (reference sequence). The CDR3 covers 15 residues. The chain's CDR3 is CASSKTGGVNEKLFF. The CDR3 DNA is TGTGCCAGCAGCAAGACAGGGGGGGTCAATGAAAAACTGTTTTTT.

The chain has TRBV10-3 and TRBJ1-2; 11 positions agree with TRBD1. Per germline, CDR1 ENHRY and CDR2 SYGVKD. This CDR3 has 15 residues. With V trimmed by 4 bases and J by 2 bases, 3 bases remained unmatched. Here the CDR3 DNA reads TGTGCCATCAGTGGTAGGGACAGGGGGAACTATGGCTACACCTTC. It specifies CAISGRDRGNYGYTF.

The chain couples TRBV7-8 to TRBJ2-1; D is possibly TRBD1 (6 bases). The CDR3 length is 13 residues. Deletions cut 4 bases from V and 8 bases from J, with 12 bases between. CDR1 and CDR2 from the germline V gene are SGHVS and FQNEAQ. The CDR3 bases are TGTGCCAGCAGCTCCCCACAGGGCGATGAGCAGTTCTTC. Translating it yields CASSSPQGDEQFF.

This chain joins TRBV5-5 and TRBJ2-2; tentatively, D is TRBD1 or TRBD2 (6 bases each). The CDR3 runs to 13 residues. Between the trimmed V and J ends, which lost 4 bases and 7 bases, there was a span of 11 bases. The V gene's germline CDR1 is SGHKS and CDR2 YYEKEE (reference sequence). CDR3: CASSAEGDGELFF. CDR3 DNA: TGTGCCAGCAGCGCGGAGGGGGACGGGGAGCTGTTTTTT. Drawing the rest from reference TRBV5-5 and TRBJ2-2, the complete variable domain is DAGVTQSPTHLIKTRGQQVTLRCSPISGHKSVSWYQQVLGQGPQFIFQYYEKEERGRGNFPDRFSARQFPNYSSELNVNALLLGDSALYLCASSAEGDGELFFGEGSRLTVL.

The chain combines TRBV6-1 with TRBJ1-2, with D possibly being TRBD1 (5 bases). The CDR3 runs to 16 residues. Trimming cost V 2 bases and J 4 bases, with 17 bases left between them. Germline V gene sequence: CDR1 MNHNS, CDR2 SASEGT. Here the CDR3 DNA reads TGTGCCAGCAGTGAATCATGGGGGTCCGTCGTCTATGGCTACACCTTC. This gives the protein CASSESWGSVVYGYTF.

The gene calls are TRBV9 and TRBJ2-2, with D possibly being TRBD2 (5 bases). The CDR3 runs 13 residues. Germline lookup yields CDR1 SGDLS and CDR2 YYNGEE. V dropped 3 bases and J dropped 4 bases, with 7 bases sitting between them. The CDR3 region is CASSGGLTGELFF. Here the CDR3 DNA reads TGTGCCAGCAGCGGAGGACTCACCGGGGAGCTGTTTTTT.

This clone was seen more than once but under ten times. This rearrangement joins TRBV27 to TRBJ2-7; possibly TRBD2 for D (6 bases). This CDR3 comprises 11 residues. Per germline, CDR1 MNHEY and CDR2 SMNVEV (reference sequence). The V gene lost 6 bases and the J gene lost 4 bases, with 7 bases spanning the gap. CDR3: CASRGLYEQYF. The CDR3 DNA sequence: TGTGCCAGCAGGGGACTTTACGAGCAGTACTTC.

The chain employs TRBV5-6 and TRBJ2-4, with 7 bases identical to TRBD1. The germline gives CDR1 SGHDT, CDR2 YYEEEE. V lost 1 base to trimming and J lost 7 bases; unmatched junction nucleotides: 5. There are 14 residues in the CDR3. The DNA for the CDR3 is TGTGCCAGCAGCTTGAGAGGGGGCCAGAACATTCAGTACTTC. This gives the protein CASSLRGGQNIQYF.

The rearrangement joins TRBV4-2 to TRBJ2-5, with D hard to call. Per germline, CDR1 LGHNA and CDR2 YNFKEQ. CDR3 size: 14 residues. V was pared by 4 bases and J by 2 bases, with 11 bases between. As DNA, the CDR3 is TGTGCCAGCAGCCCAGGTTGGGGACAAGAGACCCAGTACTTC. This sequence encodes CASSPGWGQETQYF.

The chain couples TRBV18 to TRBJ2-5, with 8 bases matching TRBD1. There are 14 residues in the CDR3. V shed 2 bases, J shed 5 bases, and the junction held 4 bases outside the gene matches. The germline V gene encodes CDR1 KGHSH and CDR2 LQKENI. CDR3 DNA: TGTGCCAGCTCACCAGACAGGGGCAGGGAGACCCAGTACTTC. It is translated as CASSPDRGRETQYF.

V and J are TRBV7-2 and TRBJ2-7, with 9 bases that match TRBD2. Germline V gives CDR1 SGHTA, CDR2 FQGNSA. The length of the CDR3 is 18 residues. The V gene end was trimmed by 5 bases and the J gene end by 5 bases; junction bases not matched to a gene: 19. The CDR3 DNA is TGTGCCAGCAGCAGAGATCCTCTAGCGGGAAGCTGGATCCACGAGCAGTACTTC. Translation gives CASSRDPLAGSWIHEQYF.